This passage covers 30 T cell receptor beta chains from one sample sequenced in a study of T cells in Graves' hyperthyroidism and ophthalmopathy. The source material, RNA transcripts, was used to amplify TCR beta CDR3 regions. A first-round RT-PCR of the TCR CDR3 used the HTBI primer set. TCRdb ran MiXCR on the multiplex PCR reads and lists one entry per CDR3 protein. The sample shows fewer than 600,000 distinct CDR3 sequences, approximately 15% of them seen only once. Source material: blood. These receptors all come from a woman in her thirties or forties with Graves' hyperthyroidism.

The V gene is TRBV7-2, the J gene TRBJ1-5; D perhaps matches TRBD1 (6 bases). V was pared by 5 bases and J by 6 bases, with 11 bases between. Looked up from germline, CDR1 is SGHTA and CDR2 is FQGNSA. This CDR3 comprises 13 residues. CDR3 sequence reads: CASSIQGVQPQHF. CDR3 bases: TGTGCCAGCAGCATACAGGGAGTTCAGCCCCAGCATTTT. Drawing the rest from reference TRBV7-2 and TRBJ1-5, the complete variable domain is GAGVSQSPSNKVTEKGKDVELRCDPISGHTALYWYRQSLGQGLEFLIYFQGNSAPDKSGLPSDRFSAERTGGSVSTLTIQRTQQEDSAVYLCASSIQGVQPQHFGDGTRLSIL.

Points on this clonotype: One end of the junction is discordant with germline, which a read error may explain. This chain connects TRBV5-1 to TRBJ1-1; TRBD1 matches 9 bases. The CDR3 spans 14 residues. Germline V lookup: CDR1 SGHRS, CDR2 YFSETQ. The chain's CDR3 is CVSSAQGANTEAFF. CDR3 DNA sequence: TGCGTCAGCAGCGCACAGGGGGCTAACACTGAAGCTTTCTTT.

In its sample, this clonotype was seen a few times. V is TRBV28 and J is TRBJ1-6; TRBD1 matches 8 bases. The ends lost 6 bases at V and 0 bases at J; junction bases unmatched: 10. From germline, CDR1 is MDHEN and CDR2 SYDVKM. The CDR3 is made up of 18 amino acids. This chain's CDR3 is CASRYGTGISSYNSPLHF. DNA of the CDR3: TGTGCCAGCAGATATGGGACAGGCATAAGCTCCTATAATTCACCCCTCCACTTT.

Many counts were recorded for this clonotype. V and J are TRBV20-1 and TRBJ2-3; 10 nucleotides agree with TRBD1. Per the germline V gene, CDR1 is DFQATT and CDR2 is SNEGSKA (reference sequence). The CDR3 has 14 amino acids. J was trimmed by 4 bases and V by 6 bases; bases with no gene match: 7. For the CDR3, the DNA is TGCAGTGCCCGGACAGGGGGGGGTGCAGATACGCAGTATTTT. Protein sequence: CSARTGGGADTQYF.

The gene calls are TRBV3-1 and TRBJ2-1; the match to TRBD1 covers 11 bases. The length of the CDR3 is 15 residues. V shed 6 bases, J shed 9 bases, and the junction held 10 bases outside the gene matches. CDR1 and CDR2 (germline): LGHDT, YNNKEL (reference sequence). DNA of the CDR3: TGTGCCAGCAGTCTACCGGGACAGGGGGTCGGTGAGCAGTTCTTC. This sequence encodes CASSLPGQGVGEQFF.

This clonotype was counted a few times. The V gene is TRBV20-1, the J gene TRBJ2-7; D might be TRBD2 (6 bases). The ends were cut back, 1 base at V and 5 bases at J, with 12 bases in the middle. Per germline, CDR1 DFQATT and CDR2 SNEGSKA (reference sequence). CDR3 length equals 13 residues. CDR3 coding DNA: TGCAGTGCTAGAGTGTCGGGAGCACACGAGCAGTACTTC. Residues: CSARVSGAHEQYF.

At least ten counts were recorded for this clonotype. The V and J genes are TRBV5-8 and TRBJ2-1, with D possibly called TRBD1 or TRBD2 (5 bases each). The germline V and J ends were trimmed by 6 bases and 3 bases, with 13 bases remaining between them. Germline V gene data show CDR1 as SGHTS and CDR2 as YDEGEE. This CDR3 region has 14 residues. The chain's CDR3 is CASTRDLVYNEQFF. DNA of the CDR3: TGTGCCAGCACCCGGGACCTGGTCTACAATGAGCAGTTCTTC.

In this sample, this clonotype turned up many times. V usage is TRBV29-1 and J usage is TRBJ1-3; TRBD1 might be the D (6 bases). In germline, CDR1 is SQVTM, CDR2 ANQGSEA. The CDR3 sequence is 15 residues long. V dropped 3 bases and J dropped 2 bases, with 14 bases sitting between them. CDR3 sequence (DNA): TGCAGCGTTGAGGGGGGCGCAGGGGCTGGAAACACCATATATTTT. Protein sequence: CSVEGGAGAGNTIYF.

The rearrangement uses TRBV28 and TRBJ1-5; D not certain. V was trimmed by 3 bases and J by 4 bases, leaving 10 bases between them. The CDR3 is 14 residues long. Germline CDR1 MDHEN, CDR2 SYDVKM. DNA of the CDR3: TGTGCCAGCAGTTTTCGGGCCGAGAATCAGCCCCAGCATTTT. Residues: CASSFRAENQPQHF.

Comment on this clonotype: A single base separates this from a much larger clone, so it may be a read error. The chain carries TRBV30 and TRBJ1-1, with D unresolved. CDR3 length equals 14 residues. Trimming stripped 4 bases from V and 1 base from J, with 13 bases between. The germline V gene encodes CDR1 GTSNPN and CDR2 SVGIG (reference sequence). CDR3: CAWILVDWNTEAFF. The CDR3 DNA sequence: TGTGCCTGGATTCTTGTAGATTGGAACACTGAAGCTTTCTTT.

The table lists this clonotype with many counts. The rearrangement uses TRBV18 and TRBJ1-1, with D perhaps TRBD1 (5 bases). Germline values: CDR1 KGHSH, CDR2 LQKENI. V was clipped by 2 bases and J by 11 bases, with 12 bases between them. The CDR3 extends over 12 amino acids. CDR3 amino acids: CASSPIRVEAFF. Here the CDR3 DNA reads TGTGCCAGCTCACCAATCAGGGTGGAGGCTTTCTTT.

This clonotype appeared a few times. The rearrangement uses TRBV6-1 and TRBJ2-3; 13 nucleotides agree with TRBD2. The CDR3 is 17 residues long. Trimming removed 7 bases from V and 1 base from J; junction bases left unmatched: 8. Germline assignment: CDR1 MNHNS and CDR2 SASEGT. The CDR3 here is CASNKLAGGPGTDTQYF. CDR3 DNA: TGTGCCAGCAACAAACTAGCGGGAGGGCCCGGCACAGATACGCAGTATTTT.

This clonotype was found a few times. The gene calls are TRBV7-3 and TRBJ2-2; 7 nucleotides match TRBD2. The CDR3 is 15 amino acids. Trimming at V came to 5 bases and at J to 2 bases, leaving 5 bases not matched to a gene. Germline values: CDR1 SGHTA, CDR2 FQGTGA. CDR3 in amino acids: CASSPRDYNTGELFF. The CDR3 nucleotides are TGTGCCAGCAGCCCCAGGGACTATAACACCGGGGAGCTGTTTTTT. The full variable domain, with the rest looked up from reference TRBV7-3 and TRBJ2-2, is GAGVSQTPSNKVTEKGKYVELRCDPISGHTALYWYRQSLGQGPEFLIYFQGTGAADDSGLPNDRFFAVRPEGSVSTLKIQRTERGDSAVYLCASSPRDYNTGELFFGEGSRLTVL.

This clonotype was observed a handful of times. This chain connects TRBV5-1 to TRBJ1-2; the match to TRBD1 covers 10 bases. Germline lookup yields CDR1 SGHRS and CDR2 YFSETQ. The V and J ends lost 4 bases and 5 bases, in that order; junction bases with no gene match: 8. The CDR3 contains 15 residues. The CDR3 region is CASSAGQGSLYGYTF. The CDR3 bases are TGCGCCAGCAGCGCGGGACAGGGGTCCTTGTATGGCTACACCTTC.

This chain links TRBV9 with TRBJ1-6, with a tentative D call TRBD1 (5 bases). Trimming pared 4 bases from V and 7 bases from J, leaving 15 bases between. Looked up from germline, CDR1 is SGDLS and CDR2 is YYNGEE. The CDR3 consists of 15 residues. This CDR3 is CASSPQGLGNSPLHF. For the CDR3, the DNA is TGTGCCAGCAGCCCTCAGGGACTCGGGAATTCACCCCTCCACTTT. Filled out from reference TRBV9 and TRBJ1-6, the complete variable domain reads DSGVTQTPKHLITATGQRVTLRCSPRSGDLSVYWYQQSLDQGLQFLIQYYNGEERAKGNILERFSAQQFPDLHSELNLSSLELGDSALYFCASSPQGLGNSPLHFGNGTRLTVT.

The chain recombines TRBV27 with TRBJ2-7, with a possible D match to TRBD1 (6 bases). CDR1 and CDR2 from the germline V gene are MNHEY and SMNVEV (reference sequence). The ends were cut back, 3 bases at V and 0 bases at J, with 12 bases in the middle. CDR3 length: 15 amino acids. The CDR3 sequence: CASSFRGQGSYEQYF. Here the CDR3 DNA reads TGTGCCAGCAGTTTTCGGGGACAAGGCTCCTACGAGCAGTACTTC.

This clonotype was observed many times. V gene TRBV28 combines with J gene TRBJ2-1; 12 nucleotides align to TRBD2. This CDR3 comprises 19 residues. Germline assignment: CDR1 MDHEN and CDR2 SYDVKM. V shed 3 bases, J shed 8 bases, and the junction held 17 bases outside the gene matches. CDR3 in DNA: TGTGCCAGCAGTTTCACTAGCGGGAGGCCTCAATCTCTCCCCCATGAGCAGTTCTTC. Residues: CASSFTSGRPQSLPHEQFF.

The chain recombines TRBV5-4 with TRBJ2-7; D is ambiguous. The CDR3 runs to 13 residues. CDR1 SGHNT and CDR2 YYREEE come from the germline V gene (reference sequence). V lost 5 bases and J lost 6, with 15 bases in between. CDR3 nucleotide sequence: TGTGCCAGCAGACCCGACACAAACTGCGAGCAGTACTTC. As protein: CASRPDTNCEQYF. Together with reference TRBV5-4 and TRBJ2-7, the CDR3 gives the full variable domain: ETGVTQSPTHLIKTRGQQVTLRCSSQSGHNTVSWYQQALGQGPQFIFQYYREEENGRGNFPPRFSGLQFPNYSSELNVNALELDDSALYLCASRPDTNCEQYFGPGTRLTVT.

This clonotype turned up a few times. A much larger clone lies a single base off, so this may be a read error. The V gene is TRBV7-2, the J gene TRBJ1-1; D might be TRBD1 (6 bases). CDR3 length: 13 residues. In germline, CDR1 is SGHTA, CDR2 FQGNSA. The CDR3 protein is CASSSYRDTGAFF. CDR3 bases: TGTGCCAGCAGCTCCTACAGGGACACTGGAGCTTTCTTT.

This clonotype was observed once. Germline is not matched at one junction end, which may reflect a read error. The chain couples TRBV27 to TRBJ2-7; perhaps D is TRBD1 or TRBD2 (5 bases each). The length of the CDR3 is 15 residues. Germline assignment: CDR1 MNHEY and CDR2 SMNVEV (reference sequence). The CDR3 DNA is TGTGCCAGCAGTTTATTAGGGACCAGCTCCTGCGAGCAGTACTTC. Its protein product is CASSLLGTSSCEQYF.

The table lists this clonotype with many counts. The CDR3 here is CASSLDIEVTGNIQYF. In DNA, the CDR3 is TGTGCCAGCAGCTTAGATATAGAAGTTACGGGAAACATTCAGTACTTC. The chain couples TRBV11-2 to TRBJ2-4; unclear D gene. Per germline, CDR1 SGHAT and CDR2 FQNNGV. The CDR3 is made up of 16 amino acids. V lost 0 bases and J 6 bases, leaving 15 bases between the germline ends.

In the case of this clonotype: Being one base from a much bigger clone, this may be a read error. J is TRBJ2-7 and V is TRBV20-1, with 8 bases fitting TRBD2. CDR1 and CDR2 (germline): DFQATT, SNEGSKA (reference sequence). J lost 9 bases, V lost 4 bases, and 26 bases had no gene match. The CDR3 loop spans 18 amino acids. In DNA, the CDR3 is TGCAGTGCTAAAGAGTTTAGCGGGACTTTGCCCCTTGTGGACGGGCAGTACTTC. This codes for CSAKEFSGTLPLVDGQYF.

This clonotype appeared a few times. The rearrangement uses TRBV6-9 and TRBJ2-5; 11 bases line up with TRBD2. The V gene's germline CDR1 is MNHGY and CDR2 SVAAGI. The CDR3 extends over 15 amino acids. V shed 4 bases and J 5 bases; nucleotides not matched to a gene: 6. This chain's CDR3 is CASSSSGRSGETQYF. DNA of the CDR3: TGTGCCAGCAGTTCTAGCGGGAGGAGTGGTGAGACCCAGTACTTC.

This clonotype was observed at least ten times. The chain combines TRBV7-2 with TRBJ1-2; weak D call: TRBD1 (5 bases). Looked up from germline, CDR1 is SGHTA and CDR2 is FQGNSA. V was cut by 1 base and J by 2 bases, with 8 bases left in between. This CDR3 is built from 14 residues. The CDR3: CASSLGQLNYGYTF. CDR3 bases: TGTGCCAGCAGCTTAGGACAGTTGAACTATGGCTACACCTTC. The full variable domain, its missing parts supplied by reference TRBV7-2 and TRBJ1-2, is GAGVSQSPSNKVTEKGKDVELRCDPISGHTALYWYRQSLGQGLEFLIYFQGNSAPDKSGLPSDRFSAERTGGSVSTLTIQRTQQEDSAVYLCASSLGQLNYGYTFGSGTRLTVV.

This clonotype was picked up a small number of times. CDR3 DNA sequence: TGCAGTGCTAGAGATATAAAGGGTCCTCAAGAGACCCAGTACTTC. This encodes CSARDIKGPQETQYF. V and J are TRBV20-1 and TRBJ2-5; D remains ambiguous. Germline CDR1 and CDR2: DFQATT and SNEGSKA (reference sequence). This CDR3 spans 15 amino acids. V lost 0 bases and J 2 bases, leaving 13 bases between the germline ends.

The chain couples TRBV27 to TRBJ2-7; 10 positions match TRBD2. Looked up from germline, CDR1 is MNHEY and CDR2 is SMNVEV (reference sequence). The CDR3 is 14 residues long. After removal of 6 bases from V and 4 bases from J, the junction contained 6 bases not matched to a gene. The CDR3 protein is CASRPGLAIYEQYF. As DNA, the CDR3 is TGTGCCAGCAGACCGGGACTAGCGATTTACGAGCAGTACTTC.

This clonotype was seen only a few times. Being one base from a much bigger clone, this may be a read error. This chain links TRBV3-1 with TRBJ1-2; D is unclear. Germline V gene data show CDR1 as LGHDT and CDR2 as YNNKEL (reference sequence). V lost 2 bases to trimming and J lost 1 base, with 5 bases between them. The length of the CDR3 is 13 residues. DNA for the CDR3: TGTGCCAGCAGCCAAAATAGTAACTATGGCTACACCTTC. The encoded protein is CASSQNSNYGYTF.

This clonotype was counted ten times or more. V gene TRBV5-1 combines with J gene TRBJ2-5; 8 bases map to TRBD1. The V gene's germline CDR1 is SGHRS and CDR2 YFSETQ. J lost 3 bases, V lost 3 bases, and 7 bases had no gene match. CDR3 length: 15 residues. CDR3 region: CASSYGQGREETQYF. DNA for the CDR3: TGCGCCAGCAGCTATGGACAGGGTAGAGAAGAGACCCAGTACTTC.

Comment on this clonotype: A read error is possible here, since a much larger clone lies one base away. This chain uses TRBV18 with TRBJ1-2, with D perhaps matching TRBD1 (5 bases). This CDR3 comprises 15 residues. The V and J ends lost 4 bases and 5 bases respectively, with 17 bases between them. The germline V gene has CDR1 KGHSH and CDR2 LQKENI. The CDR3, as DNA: TGTGCCAGCTCACTAATGGGGACTCCCCCTTATGGCTACACCTTC. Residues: CASSLMGTPPYGYTF.

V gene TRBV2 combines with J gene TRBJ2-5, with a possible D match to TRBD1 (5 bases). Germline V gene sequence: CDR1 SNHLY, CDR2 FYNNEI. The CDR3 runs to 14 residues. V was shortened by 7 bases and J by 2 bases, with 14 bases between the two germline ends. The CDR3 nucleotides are TGTGCCAGCATCCTTAGAGACAGTCAAGAGACCCAGTACTTC. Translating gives CASILRDSQETQYF. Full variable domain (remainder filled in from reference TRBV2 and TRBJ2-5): EPEVTQTPSHQVTQMGQEVILRCVPISNHLYFYWYRQILGQKVEFLVSFYNNEISEKSEIFDDQFSVERPDGSNFTLKIRSTKLEDSAMYFCASILRDSQETQYFGPGTRLLVL.